These 18 T cell receptor beta chains came from one sample sequenced in a study of cytomegalovirus exposure and HLA in healthy donors. Use of 60 Vbeta and 13 Jbeta primers characterized the PCR. TCRdb keeps only in-frame clones here, not all; method: immunoSEQ multiplex PCR. The data show about 150,000 clones, 74% seen once. The source material was PBMCs. The source of these receptors is a man aged 25 to 40 in good health and CMV-seronegative.

The chain couples TRBV5-4 to TRBJ2-3, with TRBD2 as a possible D gene (7 bases). The CDR3 length is 15 residues. V was shortened by 4 bases and J by 5 bases, with 17 bases between the two germline ends. Germline assignment: CDR1 SGHNT and CDR2 YYREEE (reference sequence). The CDR3 DNA reads as TGTGCCAGCAGCCTCGAAGGGAGGGGGTTAGATACGCAGTATTTT. Translating gives CASSLEGRGLDTQYF.

This rearrangement joins TRBV30 to TRBJ1-1, with D possibly TRBD1 on 5 matching bases. CDR1 is GTSNPN, CDR2 SVGIG, per germline (reference sequence). Trimming took off 1 base at V and 6 bases at J, with 6 bases between the two ends. The CDR3 sequence is 11 residues long. The CDR3 bases are TGTGCCTGGAGTGGGGGGGCTGAAGCTTTCTTT. Residues: CAWSGGAEAFF.

This clone has just a few counts. The J gene is TRBJ2-3, the V gene TRBV6-5, with 8 bases fitting TRBD1. J lost 2 bases, V lost 4 bases, and 5 bases had no gene match. The CDR3 loop spans 15 amino acids. Germline values: CDR1 MNHEY, CDR2 SVGAGI. The DNA of the CDR3 is TGTGCCAGCAGTTCTGGACAGGGCTTCACAGATACGCAGTATTTT. Encoded protein: CASSSGQGFTDTQYF.

This clone appeared a few times. For the CDR3, the DNA is TGTGCCAGCAGCTTGGTGGGACTAGGAATTGAGACCCAGTACTTC. Protein: CASSLVGLGIETQYF. The chain combines TRBV13 with TRBJ2-5; TRBD2 aligns across 8 bases. The germline gives CDR1 PRHDT, CDR2 FYEKMQ (reference sequence). V lost 3 bases and J lost 5; bases outside the gene matches: 8. This CDR3 contains 15 residues.

The chain has TRBV28 and TRBJ2-3; D may be TRBD1 (7 bases). The V and J ends lost 11 bases and 4 bases respectively, with 13 bases between them. CDR1 and CDR2 (germline): MDHEN, SYDVKM. The length of the CDR3 is 12 residues. CDR3 in amino acids: CAAGGRADTQYF. The CDR3 nucleotides read TGTGCCGCAGGGGGGAGAGCAGATACGCAGTATTTT.

The CDR3 loop reads CASSPPETANSGANVLTF. CDR3 bases: TGCGCCAGCAGCCCCCCGGAGACTGCGAACTCTGGGGCCAACGTCCTGACTTTC. The chain links TRBV5-1 to TRBJ2-6; D uncertain. This CDR3 spans 18 amino acids. The germline V gene encodes CDR1 SGHRS and CDR2 YFSETQ. Trimming removed 4 bases at V and 0 bases at J, with 17 bases between.

The gene calls are TRBV27 and TRBJ2-1; 9 nucleotides align to TRBD1. The germline CDR1 and CDR2 sequences are MNHEY and SMNVEV (reference sequence). This CDR3 has 14 residues. V dropped 7 bases and J dropped 5; count of bases not matched to a gene: 6. The CDR3 region has the DNA TGTGCCAGCACCCCCCGGGACAGGGACAATGAGCAGTTCTTC. It encodes CASTPRDRDNEQFF.

A single count supports this clone. This rearrangement joins TRBV6-5 to TRBJ1-2, with D maybe TRBD1 (5 bases). Between the trimmed V and J ends, which lost 7 bases and 12 bases, there was a span of 15 bases. The germline V gene has CDR1 MNHEY and CDR2 SVGAGI. The CDR3 spans 11 residues. The CDR3 DNA follows: TGTGCCAGCAACTGGCGGGGCCCCGACACCTTC. Protein: CASNWRGPDTF.

The chain is built from TRBV15 and TRBJ2-2; 7 positions match TRBD1. V was pared by 8 bases and J by 1 base, with 10 bases of the junction left unmatched. Germline lookup yields CDR1 LNHNV and CDR2 YYDKDF (reference sequence). The CDR3 has 16 residues. CDR3 sequence (DNA): TGTGCCACCCGGGACAGCAATATTTTGAACACCGGGGAGCTGTTTTTT. It encodes CATRDSNILNTGELFF.

The rearrangement links TRBV19 to TRBJ1-6, with no clear D. The CDR3 is 15 residues long. CDR1 and CDR2 (germline): LNHDA, SQIVND (reference sequence). The V gene lost 6 bases and the J gene lost 6 bases, with 15 bases spanning the gap. The CDR3 spells CASSPTTAGNSPLHF. Written as DNA, the CDR3 is TGTGCCAGTAGCCCAACAACGGCGGGTAATTCACCCCTCCACTTT.

The chain combines TRBV5-1 with TRBJ2-3, with 8 bases identical to TRBD1. V lost 3 bases, J lost 0 bases, and 3 bases stayed unmatched. CDR1 is SGHRS, CDR2 YFSETQ, per germline. This CDR3 is built from 15 residues. The CDR3 bases are TGCGCCAGCAGCTGGACAGGGTCTAGCACAGATACGCAGTATTTT. It specifies CASSWTGSSTDTQYF.

V gene TRBV7-8 combines with J gene TRBJ1-1, with TRBD1 matching over 8 bases. The CDR3 runs 14 residues. Trimming cost V 5 bases and J 6 bases; bases outside gene matches: 8. In germline, CDR1 is SGHVS, CDR2 FQNEAQ. CDR3 nucleotide sequence: TGTGCCAGCAGCCCCCATGACAGGGGCTCTGAAGCTTTCTTT. Its protein product is CASSPHDRGSEAFF.

The gene calls are TRBV7-9 and TRBJ2-5; D possibly corresponds to TRBD2 (5 bases). This CDR3 is built from 13 residues. The V gene's germline CDR1 is SEHNR and CDR2 FQNEAQ (reference sequence). V lost 3 bases to trimming and J lost 5 bases, with 10 bases between them. The CDR3 spells CASSFRSVETQYF. CDR3 sequence (DNA): TGTGCCAGCAGCTTTCGTAGCGTCGAGACCCAGTACTTC. The full variable domain, in which reference TRBV7-9 and TRBJ2-5 provide the parts outside the CDR3, is DTGVSQNPRHKITKRGQNVTFRCDPISEHNRLYWYRQTLGQGPEFLTYFQNEAQLEKSRLLSDRFSAERPKGSFSTLEIQRTEQGDSAMYLCASSFRSVETQYFGPGTRLLVL.

This clone occurred once. The genes are TRBV5-1 and TRBJ2-3; the D gene is possibly TRBD1 (6 bases). The CDR3 runs to 16 residues. Per the germline V gene, CDR1 is SGHRS and CDR2 is YFSETQ. V gave up 5 bases and J gave up 1 base, with 17 bases separating them. CDR3: CASRPGTGKGTDTQYF. The DNA of the CDR3 is TGCGCCAGCAGGCCGGGAACAGGGAAGGGCACAGATACGCAGTATTTT.

The chain employs TRBV15 and TRBJ1-1; maybe TRBD1 (5 bases). The ends were cut back, 10 bases at V and 0 bases at J, with 18 bases in the middle. CDR1 LNHNV and CDR2 YYDKDF come from the germline V gene (reference sequence). The CDR3 totals 15 residues. The CDR3 DNA follows: TGTGCCAGCTCGGCTCAGGGATTTATGAACACTGAAGCTTTCTTT. Residues: CASSAQGFMNTEAFF.

The chain employs TRBV18 and TRBJ2-1, with D tentatively TRBD2 (5 bases). CDR1 and CDR2 from the germline V gene are KGHSH and LQKENI. The V end lost 4 bases, the J end lost 7 bases, and 20 bases lay between the germline ends. The CDR3 is 16 amino acids. In DNA form, the CDR3 reads TGTGCCAGCTCACTAAGAACGGGAAGAAACTGGAATGAGCAGTTCTTC. Residues: CASSLRTGRNWNEQFF.

This sequence joins TRBV7-2 and TRBJ2-5; possibly TRBD2 for D (5 bases). V was shortened by 1 base and J by 0 bases, with 9 bases between the two germline ends. CDR1 is SGHTA and CDR2 is FQGNSA in the germline V gene. The CDR3 sequence is 15 residues long. The CDR3 loop is CASSLGGLYQETQYF. DNA of the CDR3: TGTGCCAGCAGCTTAGGCGGGTTGTACCAAGAGACCCAGTACTTC. Full variable domain (remainder filled in from reference TRBV7-2 and TRBJ2-5): GAGVSQSPSNKVTEKGKDVELRCDPISGHTALYWYRQSLGQGLEFLIYFQGNSAPDKSGLPSDRFSAERTGGSVSTLTIQRTQQEDSAVYLCASSLGGLYQETQYFGPGTRLLVL.

This rearrangement joins TRBV7-2 to TRBJ1-1, with D maybe TRBD1 (6 bases). The germline V and J ends were trimmed by 4 bases and 3 bases, with 12 bases remaining between them. Germline V gene sequence: CDR1 SGHTA, CDR2 FQGNSA. CDR3 length: 14 amino acids. The CDR3 nucleotides are TGTGCCAGCAGCTCGGGACAAGGATACACTGAAGCTTTCTTT. Translated, it gives CASSSGQGYTEAFF.